Below are 32 T cell receptor beta chains sequenced from a single sample in a study of T cell changes during pregnancy in multiple sclerosis. Profiling relied on immunoSEQ multiplex PCR, and the TCRdb table lists in-frame clones only, not all of them. The table includes over 30,000 clones, around 92% detected once. Sequencing used CD4+ T cells from peripheral blood mononuclear cells, obtained after pregnancy. These receptors were obtained from a female donor with multiple sclerosis, enrolled in a pregnancy study.

The gene calls are TRBV11-1 and TRBJ2-7, with D maybe TRBD1 (6 bases). The CDR3 runs 13 residues. The V end was cut by 6 bases, the J end by 1 base, with 10 bases between. Germline values: CDR1 SGHAT, CDR2 FQDESV (reference sequence). In DNA form, the CDR3 reads TGTGCCAGCAGTCAGGACAGATCCTACGAGCAGTACTTC. This codes for CASSQDRSYEQYF.

V usage is TRBV7-2 and J usage is TRBJ2-3; 8 nucleotides align to TRBD2. V lost 1 base and J lost 0; bases outside the gene matches: 3. Germline V gives CDR1 SGHTA, CDR2 FQGNSA. This CDR3 is built from 16 residues. The CDR3 sequence is CASSLGRGGSTDTQYF. The CDR3 region has the DNA TGTGCCAGCAGCTTAGGACGGGGGGGCAGCACAGATACGCAGTATTTT. The full variable domain, its missing parts supplied by reference TRBV7-2 and TRBJ2-3, is GAGVSQSPSNKVTEKGKDVELRCDPISGHTALYWYRQSLGQGLEFLIYFQGNSAPDKSGLPSDRFSAERTGGSVSTLTIQRTQQEDSAVYLCASSLGRGGSTDTQYFGPGTRLTVL.

CDR3 coding DNA: TGTGCCAGCAGTGCCTCGTTCGGTGAGCAGTTCTTC. The encoded protein is CASSASFGEQFF. The rearrangement links TRBV2 to TRBJ2-1; no definite D call. The CDR3 totals 12 residues. V shed 4 bases and J shed 9 bases, with 10 bases lying between them. CDR1 is SNHLY, CDR2 FYNNEI, per germline.

The chain uses TRBV9 and TRBJ2-5; 13 nucleotides match TRBD2. The junction had 7 bases not matched to a gene; V was cut back by 3 bases and J by 5 bases. The V gene's germline CDR1 is SGDLS and CDR2 YYNGEE. The CDR3 is made up of 16 amino acids. The CDR3: CASSGLLAGGLETQYF. Here the CDR3 DNA reads TGTGCCAGCAGCGGCTTACTAGCGGGGGGGCTCGAGACCCAGTACTTC. The full variable domain, completed using reference TRBV9 and TRBJ2-5, is DSGVTQTPKHLITATGQRVTLRCSPRSGDLSVYWYQQSLDQGLQFLIQYYNGEERAKGNILERFSAQQFPDLHSELNLSSLELGDSALYFCASSGLLAGGLETQYFGPGTRLLVL.

This chain uses TRBV6-1 with TRBJ1-2, with 12 bases matching TRBD1. Germline V CDR1 and CDR2: MNHNS, SASEGT. The CDR3 is 14 amino acids. J lost 4 bases, V lost 4 bases, and 1 base had no gene match. Here the CDR3 DNA reads TGTGCCAGCAGTGCGGGACAGGGGGCCTATGGCTACACCTTC. It encodes CASSAGQGAYGYTF.

The CDR3 DNA reads as TGTGCCAGCAGCGCACTAGCGGGGGGCTTCGCAGATACGCAGTATTTT. Encoded protein: CASSALAGGFADTQYF. The rearrangement joins TRBV9 to TRBJ2-3; 12 positions match TRBD2. The CDR3 has 16 amino acids. Unmatched junction bases numbered 6, after V lost 3 bases and J lost 4 bases. The germline gives CDR1 SGDLS, CDR2 YYNGEE.

The rearrangement uses TRBV27 and TRBJ2-2; D is possibly TRBD2 (7 bases). The V gene's germline CDR1 is MNHEY and CDR2 SMNVEV (reference sequence). The ends were cut back, 7 bases at V and 8 bases at J, with 17 bases in the middle. This CDR3 has 14 residues. CDR3: CASIPGGSGGELFF. In nucleotides, the CDR3 is TGTGCCAGCATCCCGGGGGGCTCTGGGGGGGAGCTGTTTTTT.

The chain combines TRBV7-8 with TRBJ1-2, with D perhaps TRBD1 (6 bases). This CDR3 contains 15 residues. V was shortened by 5 bases and J by 1 base, with 14 bases between the two germline ends. Looked up from germline, CDR1 is SGHVS and CDR2 is FQNEAQ. The CDR3 loop reads CASSVERTVNYGYTF. As DNA, the CDR3 is TGTGCCAGCAGCGTAGAAAGGACAGTTAACTATGGCTACACCTTC. Supplemented by reference TRBV7-8 and TRBJ1-2, the full variable domain reads GAGVSQSPRYKVAKRGQDVALRCDPISGHVSLFWYQQALGQGPEFLTYFQNEAQLDKSGLPSDRFFAERPEGSVSTLKIQRTQQEDSAVYLCASSVERTVNYGYTFGSGTRLTVV.

V is TRBV27 and J is TRBJ2-6; TRBD1 aligns across 7 bases. CDR3 length: 17 amino acids. Trimming cost V 3 bases and J 1 base; bases outside gene matches: 6. Germline values: CDR1 MNHEY, CDR2 SMNVEV (reference sequence). The CDR3 DNA follows: TGTGCCAGCAGTTTTCGACAGGGACGATCTGGGGCCAACGTCCTGACTTTC. It specifies CASSFRQGRSGANVLTF.

The chain joins TRBV30 to TRBJ1-1; TRBD1 agrees at 7 bases. This CDR3 comprises 16 residues. The V gene end was trimmed by 3 bases and the J gene end by 11 bases; junction bases not matched to a gene: 21. Looked up from germline, CDR1 is GTSNPN and CDR2 is SVGIG (reference sequence). The CDR3 loop is CAWRGYTGDGVYGAFF. The DNA for the CDR3 is TGTGCCTGGAGGGGCTATACAGGGGACGGGGTGTATGGGGCTTTCTTT.

CDR3 loop: CASSDRLAGVGDTQYF. The CDR3 bases are TGTGCCAGCAGTGACAGACTAGCGGGGGTTGGAGATACGCAGTATTTT. The gene calls are TRBV2 and TRBJ2-3; 12 nucleotides align to TRBD2. V was pared by 3 bases and J by 5 bases, with 6 bases of the junction left unmatched. The CDR3 spans 16 residues. CDR1 SNHLY and CDR2 FYNNEI come from the germline V gene.

This clone was detected only once. The chain has TRBV29-1 and TRBJ1-6; 9 nucleotides agree with TRBD1. CDR3 length: 13 residues. Germline assignment: CDR1 SQVTM and CDR2 ANQGSEA. Trimming removed 5 bases from V and 7 bases from J; junction bases left unmatched: 3. The CDR3 here is CSVQDRGNSPLHF. The CDR3 DNA reads TGCAGCGTTCAGGACAGGGGCAATTCACCCCTCCACTTT.

The genes are TRBV11-2 and TRBJ2-2; TRBD1 matches at 11 bases. The CDR3 spans 16 residues. Germline loops: CDR1 SGHAT, CDR2 FQNNGV. V gave up 1 base and J gave up 7 bases; unmatched junction bases: 5. CDR3 loop: CASSLAGQGASGELFF. CDR3 nucleotides: TGTGCCAGCAGCTTAGCAGGACAGGGGGCTAGCGGGGAGCTGTTTTTT.

V and J are TRBV9 and TRBJ2-3; 8 nucleotides match TRBD2. The trim removed 3 bases at V and 0 bases at J, leaving 6 bases unmatched. This CDR3 has 16 residues. Per the germline V gene, CDR1 is SGDLS and CDR2 is YYNGEE. Here the CDR3 reads CASSEGTSLSTDTQYF. The CDR3 nucleotides read TGTGCCAGCAGCGAAGGGACTAGTCTTAGCACAGATACGCAGTATTTT.

This clone was seen once. V is TRBV19 and J is TRBJ1-1, with D maybe TRBD1 (5 bases). Trimming took off 4 bases at V and 1 base at J, with 10 bases between the two ends. This CDR3 is built from 14 residues. Germline CDR1 is LNHDA and CDR2 is SQIVND (reference sequence). The CDR3 DNA is TGTGCCAGTAGTAAGGGCAGGGAGAACACTGAAGCTTTCTTT. This encodes CASSKGRENTEAFF.

The chain couples TRBV7-9 to TRBJ2-5, with D tentatively TRBD2 (5 bases). The CDR3 loop spans 11 amino acids. CDR1 is SEHNR, CDR2 FQNEAQ, per germline (reference sequence). The ends were cut back, 8 bases at V and 2 bases at J, with 6 bases in the middle. CDR3 loop: CASGGQETQYF. As DNA, the CDR3 is TGTGCCAGCGGAGGACAAGAGACCCAGTACTTC.

This clone was recorded a few times. This chain's CDR3 is CASSLQTGLNTDTQYF. DNA for the CDR3: TGTGCCAGCAGCTTACAGACAGGGCTGAACACAGATACGCAGTATTTT. The gene calls are TRBV11-2 and TRBJ2-3; 7 bases match TRBD1. Germline CDR1 is SGHAT and CDR2 is FQNNGV. The V and J ends lost 2 bases and 2 bases, in that order; junction bases with no gene match: 7. The CDR3 spans 16 residues.

Details on this clone: One junction end disagrees with the germline gene, perhaps due to a read error. This sequence joins TRBV29-1 and TRBJ2-7; possible D gene TRBD2, 6 bases. The CDR3 length is 12 residues. Per the germline V gene, CDR1 is SQVTM and CDR2 is ANQGSEA. This chain's CDR3 is CSVGWRETERYF. The CDR3 nucleotides are TGCAGCGTTGGGTGGAGGGAGACCGAGCGGTACTTC.

V is TRBV7-3 and J is TRBJ2-3; 13 nucleotides agree with TRBD2. Germline V CDR1 and CDR2: SGHTA, FQGTGA. This CDR3 has 19 amino acids. The trim removed 5 bases at V and 1 base at J, leaving 12 bases unmatched. The CDR3: CASSRLAGGPPEGTDTQYF. The CDR3 DNA is TGTGCCAGCAGCCGACTAGCGGGGGGCCCTCCCGAGGGCACAGATACGCAGTATTTT.

The chain uses TRBV7-3 and TRBJ1-1; 8 bases are a match to TRBD1. V dropped 5 bases and J dropped 0; count of bases not matched to a gene: 2. This CDR3 has 14 residues. Germline loops: CDR1 SGHTA, CDR2 FQGTGA. The chain's CDR3 is CASSTTGVNTEAFF. CDR3 bases: TGTGCCAGCAGCACGACAGGGGTGAACACTGAAGCTTTCTTT.

CDR3 coding DNA: TGTGCCAGCAGTGGCCCACAGGGATCTGGGGCCAACGTCCTGACTTTC. Translating gives CASSGPQGSGANVLTF. The chain links TRBV6-1 to TRBJ2-6; TRBD1 might be the D (6 bases). V lost 4 bases, J lost 1 base, and 11 bases lay in between. There are 16 residues in the CDR3. Germline V gene data show CDR1 as MNHNS and CDR2 as SASEGT.

This clone was seen a single time. The chain combines TRBV5-1 with TRBJ2-2; D is possibly TRBD2 (7 bases). The ends were cut back, 0 bases at V and 0 bases at J, with 9 bases in the middle. This CDR3 is 16 amino acids long. Germline V gene sequence: CDR1 SGHRS, CDR2 YFSETQ. As DNA, the CDR3 is TGCGCCAGCAGCTTGGGCGGGGGCTCGAACACCGGGGAGCTGTTTTTT. This sequence encodes CASSLGGGSNTGELFF.

The gene calls are TRBV27 and TRBJ1-2; a possible D gene is TRBD1 (5 bases). CDR1 and CDR2 from the germline V gene are MNHEY and SMNVEV (reference sequence). This CDR3 spans 15 amino acids. The V end was cut by 3 bases, the J end by 4 bases, with 15 bases between. The CDR3 sequence: CASSFTGKHGYGYTF. In DNA form, the CDR3 reads TGTGCCAGCAGTTTCACAGGAAAGCATGGCTATGGCTACACCTTC.

The V gene is TRBV10-3, the J gene TRBJ2-1; 12 nucleotides align to TRBD1. The CDR3 totals 18 residues. V dropped 5 bases and J dropped 5; count of bases not matched to a gene: 13. CDR1 and CDR2 from the germline V gene are ENHRY and SYGVKD. The CDR3 coding sequence is TGTGCCATCAGTCAAGGGACAGGGGGCGCCTGGGGGAACAATGAGCAGTTCTTC. Translating it yields CAISQGTGGAWGNNEQFF.

This clone has only one observation. The genes are TRBV6-4 and TRBJ2-4; maybe TRBD2 (6 bases). The CDR3 covers 14 residues. Trimming stripped 0 bases from V and 5 bases from J, with 8 bases between. Per the germline V gene, CDR1 is MRHNA and CDR2 is SNTAGT. As DNA, the CDR3 is TGTGCCAGCAGTGACTCTTTAGCGGAAAACATTCAGTACTTC. Translated, it gives CASSDSLAENIQYF.

V usage is TRBV2 and J usage is TRBJ2-2; D unclear. CDR3 length: 15 amino acids. Germline V gene data show CDR1 as SNHLY and CDR2 as FYNNEI. V lost 5 bases and J lost 2, with 12 bases in between. The CDR3 DNA reads as TGTGCCAGCAGTTCTGGTGTGGCCAACACCGGGGAGCTGTTTTTT. It encodes CASSSGVANTGELFF.

As to this clone: The sample holds other DNA sequences that translate to the same CDR3. The chain combines TRBV19 with TRBJ2-3; D unclear. V dropped 3 bases and J dropped 3 bases, with 10 bases sitting between them. The CDR3 is 14 amino acids. CDR1 is LNHDA, CDR2 SQIVND, per germline (reference sequence). CDR3 sequence reads: CASSIGLATDTQYF. The CDR3 nucleotides are TGTGCCAGTAGTATCGGGTTGGCAACAGATACGCAGTATTTT.

CDR3 DNA sequence: TGTGCCAGCAGCCCCATTTGGACAGGGGACACTGAAGCTTTCTTT. Its translation: CASSPIWTGDTEAFF. The genes are TRBV7-9 and TRBJ1-1, with 9 nucleotides matching TRBD1. In germline, CDR1 is SEHNR, CDR2 FQNEAQ (reference sequence). J gave up 3 bases and V 5 bases, and 7 bases lay outside the gene matches. CDR3 length: 15 amino acids.

The chain combines TRBV2 with TRBJ1-6; 10 nucleotides line up with TRBD1. CDR3 length: 14 residues. The ends lost 6 bases at V and 9 bases at J; junction bases unmatched: 5. Looked up from germline, CDR1 is SNHLY and CDR2 is FYNNEI. The CDR3 DNA reads as TGTGCCAGCAGGCAGACAGGGGGCAGTTCACCCCTCCACTTT. Translation: CASRQTGGSSPLHF.

This chain connects TRBV5-5 to TRBJ1-1; D not certain. Germline V gene data show CDR1 as SGHKS and CDR2 as YYEKEE (reference sequence). The CDR3 sequence is 18 residues long. The V and J ends lost 0 bases and 4 bases respectively, with 22 bases between them. The chain's CDR3 is CASSLEITGRLLPTEAFF. In DNA form, the CDR3 reads TGTGCCAGCAGCTTGGAGATCACGGGGAGGCTACTACCCACTGAAGCTTTCTTT.

The J gene is TRBJ1-3, the V gene TRBV9; D gene ambiguous. The CDR3 contains 17 residues. The germline V and J ends were trimmed by 4 bases and 0 bases, with 17 bases remaining between them. Germline loops: CDR1 SGDLS, CDR2 YYNGEE. The CDR3 nucleotides are TGTGCCAGCAGCCCCCAGTCGGAGATTTACTCTGGAAACACCATATATTTT. This translates into CASSPQSEIYSGNTIYF.

This chain joins TRBV6-1 and TRBJ1-5, with D possibly TRBD1 on 6 matching bases. V dropped 10 bases and J dropped 2 bases, with 15 bases sitting between them. This CDR3 spans 14 amino acids. Looked up from germline, CDR1 is MNHNS and CDR2 is SASEGT. This chain's CDR3 is CATQGLYGNQPQHF. Written as DNA, the CDR3 is TGTGCCACCCAGGGGTTGTATGGCAATCAGCCCCAGCATTTT.